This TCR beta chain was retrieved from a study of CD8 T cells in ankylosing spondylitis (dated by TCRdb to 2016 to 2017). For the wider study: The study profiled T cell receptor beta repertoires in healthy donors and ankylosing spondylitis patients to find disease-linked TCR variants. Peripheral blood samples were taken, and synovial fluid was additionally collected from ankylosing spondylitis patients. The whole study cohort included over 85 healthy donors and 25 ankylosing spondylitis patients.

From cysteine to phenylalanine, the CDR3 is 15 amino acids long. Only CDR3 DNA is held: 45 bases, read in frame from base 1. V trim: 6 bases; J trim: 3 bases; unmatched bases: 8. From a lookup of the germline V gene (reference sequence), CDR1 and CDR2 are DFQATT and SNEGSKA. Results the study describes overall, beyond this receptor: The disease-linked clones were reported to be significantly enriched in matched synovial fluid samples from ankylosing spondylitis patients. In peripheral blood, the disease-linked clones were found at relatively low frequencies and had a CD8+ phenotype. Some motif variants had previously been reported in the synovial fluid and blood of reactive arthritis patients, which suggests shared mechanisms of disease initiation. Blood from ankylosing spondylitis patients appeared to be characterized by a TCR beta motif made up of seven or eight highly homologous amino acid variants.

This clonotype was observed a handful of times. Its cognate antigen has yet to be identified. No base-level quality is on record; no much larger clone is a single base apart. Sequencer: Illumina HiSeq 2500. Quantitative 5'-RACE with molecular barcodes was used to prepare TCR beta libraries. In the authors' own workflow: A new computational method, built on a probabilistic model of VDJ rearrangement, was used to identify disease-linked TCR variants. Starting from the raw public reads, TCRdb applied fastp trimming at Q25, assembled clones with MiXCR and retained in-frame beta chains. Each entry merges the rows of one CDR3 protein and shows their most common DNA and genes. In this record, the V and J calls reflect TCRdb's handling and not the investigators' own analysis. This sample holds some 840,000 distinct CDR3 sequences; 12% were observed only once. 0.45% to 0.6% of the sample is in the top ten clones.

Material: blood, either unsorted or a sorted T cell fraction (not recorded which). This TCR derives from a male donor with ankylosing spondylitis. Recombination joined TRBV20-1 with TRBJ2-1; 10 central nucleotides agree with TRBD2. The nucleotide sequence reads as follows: TGCAGTGCCCCAAGCGGGGGGGAGGTCTACAATGAGCAGTTCTTC. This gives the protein CSAPSGGEVYNEQFF.